These T cell receptor beta chains were read from a single sample in a study of T cells in Graves' hyperthyroidism and ophthalmopathy. A single record per CDR3 protein comes from TCRdb applying MiXCR to the multiplex PCR reads. Of about 290,000 distinct CDR3 sequences in the sample, around 15% were seen once. The sample comprised blood. The receptors originated from a woman aged 40 to 50 with Graves' hyperthyroidism. The CDR3 runs from the conserved cysteine through the conserved F or W. Each record gives: CDR3 protein, CDR3 DNA, D gene, J gene, V gene, CDR3 length, clone size. The D gene is left open where the match is weak. Clone sizes are given selectively: once, few, many, or a class where the clone is expanded.

CASSLGLAMGEQYF,TGTGCCAGCAGCTTGGGACTAGCAATGGGCGAGCAGTACTTC,TRBD2,TRBJ2-7,TRBV7-2,14,many
CASSVSGADYNEQFF,TGTGCCAGCAGCGTATCGGGGGCGGACTACAATGAGCAGTTCTTC,-,TRBJ2-1,TRBV7-8,15,many
CASSADRDSGNTIYF,TGTGCCAGCAGCGCAGACAGGGACTCTGGAAACACCATATATTTT,TRBD1,TRBJ1-3,TRBV9,15,-
CASSLWTANTEAFF,TGTGCCAGCTCCCTATGGACAGCCAACACTGAAGCTTTCTTT,-,TRBJ1-1,TRBV18,14,many
CASSSGQGAYGYTF,TGTGCCAGCTCTTCCGGACAGGGGGCGTATGGCTACACCTTC,TRBD1,TRBJ1-2,TRBV28,14,many
CASQWTSGSYEQYF,TGTGCCAGCCAATGGACTAGCGGGAGCTACGAGCAGTACTTC,TRBD2,TRBJ2-7,TRBV28,14,many
CSALHRLAGFYNEQFF,TGCAGTGCTCTCCACCGACTAGCGGGTTTCTACAATGAGCAGTTCTTC,TRBD2,TRBJ2-1,TRBV20-1,16,many
CASSPGTGGAGELFF,TGTGCCAGCAGCCCTGGGACAGGGGGTGCCGGGGAGCTGTTTTTT,TRBD1,TRBJ2-2,TRBV7-6,15,few
CASSGNRLTNEKLFF,TGTGCCAGCAGTGGGAATCGACTAACTAATGAAAAACTGTTTTTT,-,TRBJ1-4,TRBV25-1,15,few
CASSSGRAQYNEQFF,TGTGCTAGCAGCTCCGGGAGGGCCCAGTACAATGAGCAGTTCTTC,TRBD2,TRBJ2-1,TRBV7-7,15,-
CASSPEGWGRDYGYTF,TGTGCCAGCAGCCCGGAAGGATGGGGGCGGGACTATGGCTACACCTTC,-,TRBJ1-2,TRBV7-9,16,few
CASSGGTTGYGYTF,TGTGCCAGCAGCGGGGGCACCACTGGCTATGGCTACACCTTC,-,TRBJ1-2,TRBV2,14,-
CASRRSPSGSQETQYF,TGTGCCAGCAGAAGGAGTCCTAGCGGGAGCCAAGAGACCCAGTACTTC,TRBD2,TRBJ2-5,TRBV12-3/TRBV12-4,16,many
CASSPGTGVGRNNEKLFF,TGTGCCAGCAGCCCCGGGACAGGGGTAGGGCGGAATAATGAAAAACTGTTTTTT,TRBD1,TRBJ1-4,TRBV11-2,18,many
CASRAGSYNEQFF,TGTGCCAGCAGGGCAGGCTCCTACAATGAGCAGTTCTTC,-,TRBJ2-1,TRBV28,13,many
CASRRRSTDTQYF,TGTGCCAGTAGGAGGAGAAGCACAGATACGCAGTATTTT,-,TRBJ2-3,TRBV19,13,few
CASIFGTEEAFF,TGTGCCAGCATCTTCGGGACGGAAGAAGCTTTCTTT,-,TRBJ1-1,TRBV28,12,many
CASSQGRAPYNSPLHF,TGTGCCAGCAGCCAGGGGAGGGCTCCTTATAATTCACCCCTCCACTTT,-,TRBJ1-6,TRBV3-1,16,few
CASSLLSSGSRSREQYF,TGTGCCAGCAGCTTGTTGTCTAGCGGGAGTCGAAGTCGGGAGCAGTACTTC,TRBD2,TRBJ2-7,TRBV7-2,17,-
CASRGTGGLSETQYF,TGTGCCAGCAGGGGGACAGGGGGCCTCTCAGAGACCCAGTACTTC,TRBD1,TRBJ2-5,TRBV2,15,-
CASSELAGGGETQYF,TGTGCCAGCAGTGAACTAGCGGGAGGCGGGGAGACCCAGTACTTC,TRBD2,TRBJ2-5,TRBV2,15,many
CASSPQTSEAFF,TGTGCCAGCAGCCCACAAACATCTGAAGCTTTCTTT,-,TRBJ1-1,TRBV9,12,-
CAWARTASGNTIYF,TGTGCCTGGGCTCGGACGGCCTCTGGAAACACCATATATTTT,-,TRBJ1-3,TRBV30,14,many
CTSKPDANYGYTF,TGTACCAGCAAACCGGACGCTAACTATGGCTACACCTTC,-,TRBJ1-2,TRBV2,13,many
CAISEAAGNYGYTF,TGTGCCATCAGTGAAGCCGCAGGAAACTATGGCTACACCTTC,-,TRBJ1-2,TRBV10-3,14,many
CASNSGRNQPQHF,TGTGCCAGCAACTCCGGGAGGAATCAGCCCCAGCATTTT,-,TRBJ1-5,TRBV6-1,13,many
CASRLGQGSSAGRTGELFF,TGTGCCAGCAGACTGGGACAGGGGTCATCAGCGGGACGGACCGGGGAGCTGTTTTTT,TRBD1,TRBJ2-2,TRBV7-2,19,many
CASSPTAGVKYF,TGTGCCAGCAGCCCAACGGCGGGGGTCAAGTATTTT,TRBD2,TRBJ2-3,TRBV7-3,12,few
CASSEKAWLRGRLFNTEAFF,TGTGCCAGCAGTGAAAAGGCATGGTTGAGAGGGAGATTGTTCAACACTGAAGCTTTCTTT,-,TRBJ1-1,TRBV6-1,20,many
CATSEGPTEAFF,TGTGCCACCAGTGAAGGTCCCACTGAAGCTTTCTTT,-,TRBJ1-1,TRBV24-1,12,many
CASRRDVGYQPQHF,TGTGCCAGCAGACGTGACGTTGGGTATCAGCCCCAGCATTTT,-,TRBJ1-5,TRBV6-2/TRBV6-3,14,many
CASSLGGGRGDNEQFF,TGTGCCAGCAGCTTAGGCGGCGGGAGAGGGGACAATGAGCAGTTCTTC,TRBD2,TRBJ2-1,TRBV7-9,16,many
CATNGGNPHNEQFF,TGTGCCACCAACGGTGGGAACCCACACAATGAGCAGTTCTTC,-,TRBJ2-1,TRBV12-3/TRBV12-4,14,few
CASSERTGRAFF,TGTGCCAGCAGTGAAAGGACAGGGCGAGCTTTCTTT,TRBD1,TRBJ1-1,TRBV2,12,many
CASGLGGYEQYF,TGTGCTAGTGGTTTGGGGGGGTACGAGCAGTACTTC,-,TRBJ2-7,TRBV12-5,12,-
CASSLVTRQKHTEAFF,TGTGCCAGCAGCTTAGTCACGAGGCAGAAGCACACTGAAGCTTTCTTT,-,TRBJ1-1,TRBV7-8,16,many
CASSLLPGTSGRYEDEQFF,TGTGCCAGCAGTTTACTCCCCGGGACTAGCGGGAGGTACGAGGATGAGCAGTTCTTC,TRBD2,TRBJ2-1,TRBV28,19,many
CATSDLRDEQFF,TGTGCCACCAGTGATTTGCGAGATGAGCAGTTCTTC,-,TRBJ2-1,TRBV24-1,12,many